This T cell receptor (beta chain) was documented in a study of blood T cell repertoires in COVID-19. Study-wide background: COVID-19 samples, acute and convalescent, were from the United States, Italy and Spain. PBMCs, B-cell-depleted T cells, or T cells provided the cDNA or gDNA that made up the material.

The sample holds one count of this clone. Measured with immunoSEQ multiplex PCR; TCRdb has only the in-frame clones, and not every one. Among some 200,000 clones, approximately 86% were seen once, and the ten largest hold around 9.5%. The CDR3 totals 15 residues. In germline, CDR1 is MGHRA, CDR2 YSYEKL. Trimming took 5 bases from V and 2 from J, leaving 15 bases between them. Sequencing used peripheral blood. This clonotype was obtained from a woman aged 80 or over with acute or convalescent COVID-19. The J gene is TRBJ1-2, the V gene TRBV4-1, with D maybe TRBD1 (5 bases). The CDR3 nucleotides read TGCGCCAGCAGCACAGGCTCCAGCGGGAACTATGGCTACACCTTC. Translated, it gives CASSTGSSGNYGYTF.